The T cell receptor (beta chain) under discussion was sequenced for a study of breast tumors, draining lymph nodes, adjacent tissues. Overall study results and limits: Tumors had less TCR diversity than lymph nodes, more than nontumor tissue. That most tumor T cells come from lymph nodes remained unproven.

This clonotype was picked up many times. The antigen is not known. TCRdb reprocessed the multiplex PCR reads with MiXCR, giving one entry per CDR3 protein. The table has about 16,000 distinct CDR3 sequences, just under 45% seen once. Sequencing was performed on tumor-adjacent breast tissue. The source is a female donor with breast cancer. Some clones in this sample may be carry-over from other donors' samples.

CDR3 DNA sequence: TGTGCCAGCAGTTCGGACAGGCATAGCAATCAGCCCCAGCATTTT. Its translation is CASSSDRHSNQPQHF. The genes are TRBV12-3 or TRBV12-4 and TRBJ1-5; 7 bases map to TRBD1. The CDR3 is 15 residues long. V dropped 4 bases and J dropped 0; count of bases not matched to a gene: 3.